Following are 32 T cell receptor beta chains from one sample sequenced in a study of human T cells and chemical hapten exposure. The sample's time point: pre-sensitization, week 0. Sample treatment: therapeutic diphenylcyclopropenone sensitization with weekly scalp DPC. TCRdb itself ran the RACE reads through MiXCR, one entry per CDR3 protein. This sample carries over 85,000 distinct CDR3 sequences, approximately 11% of them seen once, and the ten largest clones take 2.5% to 4%. The sample in question was whole blood, obtained in connection with sensitization to the hapten diphenylcyclopropenone (DPC). These receptors came from an older woman with alopecia areata. Some clones in this sample may be carry-over from other donors' samples.

This clonotype has more than one count but fewer than ten. J is TRBJ2-1 and V is TRBV3-1, with D perhaps matching TRBD1 or TRBD2 (5 bases each). Germline V CDR1 and CDR2: LGHDT, YNNKEL (reference sequence). The CDR3 spans 15 residues. V was pared by 7 bases and J by 9 bases, with 22 bases between. The CDR3 DNA follows: TGTGCCAGCACCCCGGGGCCGCAGGCTAAGGGTGAGCAGTTCTTC. It codes for CASTPGPQAKGEQFF.

The chain joins TRBV15 to TRBJ1-6; 10 nucleotides agree with TRBD1. The J segment lost 11 bases and the V segment lost 0 bases, leaving 7 bases of the junction unmatched. The germline V gene has CDR1 LNHNV and CDR2 YYDKDF (reference sequence). This CDR3 is 16 amino acids long. The CDR3 region has the DNA TGTGCCACCAGCAGAGACCGGACAGGGGGTGTACCACCCCTCCACTTT. This encodes CATSRDRTGGVPPLHF.

This clonotype was counted only a few times. The chain links TRBV20-1 to TRBJ1-5; no clear D gene. CDR3 length equals 13 residues. V gave up 2 bases and J gave up 0 bases, with 5 bases separating them. The germline CDR1 and CDR2 sequences are DFQATT and SNEGSKA (reference sequence). CDR3 in DNA: TGCAGTGCTAGACTTTATAGCAATCAGCCCCAGCATTTT. Translation: CSARLYSNQPQHF.

Ten or more counts support this clonotype. V gene TRBV11-1 combines with J gene TRBJ2-5; the D gene is possibly TRBD2 (6 bases). The CDR3 consists of 16 residues. CDR1 SGHAT and CDR2 FQDESV come from the germline V gene (reference sequence). V was pared by 4 bases and J by 2 bases, with 17 bases between. This chain's CDR3 is CASSYYGGLQQETQYF. The CDR3 nucleotides are TGTGCCAGCAGCTATTACGGCGGACTACAACAAGAGACCCAGTACTTC.

This chain joins TRBV20-1 and TRBJ2-1; 9 bases match TRBD2. Germline loops: CDR1 DFQATT, CDR2 SNEGSKA (reference sequence). J lost 5 bases, V lost 1 base, and 9 bases had no gene match. This CDR3 has 16 residues. CDR3 bases: TGCAGTGCTAGAGTGACTAGCGGAGGACCTGACAATGAGCAGTTCTTC. It specifies CSARVTSGGPDNEQFF.

This clonotype was picked up many times. The V and J genes are TRBV6-1 and TRBJ1-1; D not certain. CDR3 length equals 13 residues. The germline CDR1 and CDR2 sequences are MNHNS and SASEGT. V was trimmed by 2 bases and J by 13 bases, leaving 17 bases between them. The CDR3 bases are TGTGCCAGCAGTGAACAGGAAGGTTCCCCTCGTTTCTTT. Protein sequence: CASSEQEGSPRFF.

This clonotype came up many times. This chain uses TRBV3-1 with TRBJ1-2; 7 bases match TRBD1. Per germline, CDR1 LGHDT and CDR2 YNNKEL (reference sequence). The ends lost 5 bases at V and 4 bases at J; junction bases unmatched: 7. The CDR3 length is 14 residues. The CDR3 protein is CASSYAGTVYGYTF. The CDR3 DNA reads as TGTGCCAGCAGCTACGCAGGGACAGTCTATGGCTACACCTTC.

The rearrangement links TRBV20-1 to TRBJ2-7; 8 bases match TRBD1. This CDR3 is built from 17 residues. Germline V lookup: CDR1 DFQATT, CDR2 SNEGSKA (reference sequence). J was trimmed by 5 bases and V by 4 bases; bases with no gene match: 19. CDR3 DNA sequence: TGCAGTGCTACATCCGACAGGGGCCGGTGGGGCCTGGACGAGCAGTACTTC. It encodes CSATSDRGRWGLDEQYF.

This clonotype was picked up a small number of times. This chain connects TRBV15 to TRBJ2-1; 7 nucleotides match TRBD1. Germline V lookup: CDR1 LNHNV, CDR2 YYDKDF (reference sequence). Trimming at V came to 2 bases and at J to 1 base, leaving 5 bases not matched to a gene. The CDR3 totals 16 residues. DNA of the CDR3: TGTGCCACCAGCAGACCCCTACAGGGGTCCTACAATGAGCAGTTCTTC. Residues: CATSRPLQGSYNEQFF.

This clonotype was seen many times. This chain joins TRBV7-8 and TRBJ1-3, with D possibly being TRBD1 (6 bases). The CDR3 totals 17 residues. Trimming removed 5 bases from V and 4 bases from J, with 21 bases in between. Germline V gene lookup returns CDR1 SGHVS and CDR2 FQNEAQ. This chain's CDR3 is CASSPNTPGARGNTIYF. The CDR3 nucleotides are TGTGCCAGCAGCCCCAATACCCCGGGGGCGCGGGGAAACACCATATATTTT.

There are a few counts of this clonotype. The chain combines TRBV18 with TRBJ2-7; TRBD1 is a possible D gene (6 bases). V was cut by 3 bases and J by 7 bases, with 16 bases left in between. Germline CDR1 and CDR2: KGHSH and LQKENI. This CDR3 has 14 residues. Here the CDR3 reads CASSPGHSTGEQYF. In DNA form, the CDR3 reads TGTGCCAGCTCACCGGGACACTCTACGGGTGAGCAGTACTTC.

This clonotype was detected many times. The genes are TRBV7-2 and TRBJ2-5, with D perhaps matching TRBD2 (5 bases). Trimming removed 5 bases from V and 5 bases from J, with 15 bases in between. The CDR3 has 14 residues. The germline V gene encodes CDR1 SGHTA and CDR2 FQGNSA. CDR3 loop: CASSPLAGWETQYF. CDR3 bases: TGTGCCAGCAGCCCCCTTGCGGGTTGGGAGACCCAGTACTTC.

This clonotype was seen many times. The chain is built from TRBV12-3 or TRBV12-4 and TRBJ2-3; D is possibly TRBD2 (5 bases). The CDR3 runs to 14 residues. V was cut by 7 bases and J by 1 base, with 12 bases left in between. The CDR3 protein is CASNVLAGTDTQYF. CDR3 DNA sequence: TGTGCCAGCAATGTCCTAGCAGGCACAGATACGCAGTATTTT.

This clonotype came up a few times. The chain couples TRBV10-2 to TRBJ1-4, with D perhaps TRBD1 (6 bases). V was cut by 2 bases and J by 4 bases, with 8 bases left in between. The CDR3 covers 14 residues. The germline gives CDR1 WSHSY, CDR2 SAAADI. Written as DNA, the CDR3 is TGCGCCAGCAGTGAGGGACAGAGTAATGAAAAACTGTTTTTT. Encoded protein: CASSEGQSNEKLFF.

This clonotype was counted between two and nine times. The chain joins TRBV6-2 or TRBV6-3 to TRBJ2-1; possible D gene TRBD1, 7 bases. Looked up from germline, CDR1 is MNHEY and CDR2 is SVGEGT. This CDR3 contains 13 residues. CDR3 coding DNA: TGTGCAGGGGGGAGACAGGGATACAATGAGCAGTTCTTC. As protein: CAGGRQGYNEQFF.

The table lists this clonotype with many counts. The V and J genes are TRBV7-6 and TRBJ2-5, with TRBD2 matching 11 bases. The CDR3 totals 12 residues. The junction had 0 bases not matched to a gene; V was cut back by 8 bases and J by 4 bases. Germline V gene lookup returns CDR1 SGHVS and CDR2 FNYEAQ. The CDR3 sequence: CASGLAGETQYF. CDR3 DNA: TGTGCCAGCGGACTAGCGGGAGAGACCCAGTACTTC.

This clonotype has at least ten counts. The chain carries TRBV28 and TRBJ2-3; D tentatively reads TRBD1 or TRBD2 (5 bases each). With 5 bases removed from V and 2 bases from J, the gap between germline ends came to 17 bases. The germline V gene encodes CDR1 MDHEN and CDR2 SYDVKM. CDR3 size: 16 residues. In DNA, the CDR3 is TGTGCCAGCAGTCCGCACCGGGACGGCAACACAGATACGCAGTATTTT. Translated: CASSPHRDGNTDTQYF.

V and J are TRBV2 and TRBJ2-3; the match to TRBD2 covers 7 bases. This CDR3 contains 17 residues. Germline assignment: CDR1 SNHLY and CDR2 FYNNEI. After removal of 2 bases from V and 0 bases from J, the junction contained 8 bases not matched to a gene. The CDR3 nucleotides are TGTGCCAGCAGTGAACTAGCGGTGACCGTTAGCACAGATACGCAGTATTTT. It codes for CASSELAVTVSTDTQYF. Looking up the rest from reference TRBV2 and TRBJ2-3 gives the full variable domain: EPEVTQTPSHQVTQMGQEVILRCVPISNHLYFYWYRQILGQKVEFLVSFYNNEISEKSEIFDDQFSVERPDGSNFTLKIRSTKLEDSAMYFCASSELAVTVSTDTQYFGPGTRLTVL.

Many counts were recorded for this clonotype. The V gene is TRBV30, the J gene TRBJ2-7, with 8 bases fitting TRBD1. The CDR3 totals 13 residues. The V gene's germline CDR1 is GTSNPN and CDR2 SVGIG (reference sequence). V shed 1 base, J shed 6 bases, and the junction held 5 bases outside the gene matches. This CDR3 is CAWSGTGLAEQYF. Here the CDR3 DNA reads TGTGCCTGGAGTGGGACAGGGCTTGCCGAGCAGTACTTC. The full variable domain, rest sourced from reference TRBV30 and TRBJ2-7, is SQTIHQWPATLVQPVGSPLSLECTVEGTSNPNLYWYRQAAGRGLQLLFYSVGIGQISSEVPQNLSASRPQDRQFILSSKKLLLSDSGFYLCAWSGTGLAEQYFGPGTRLTVT.

This clonotype has just a few counts. The chain employs TRBV2 and TRBJ2-7; no clear D. CDR1 SNHLY and CDR2 FYNNEI come from the germline V gene. Trimming pared 6 bases from V and 7 bases from J, leaving 10 bases between. The CDR3 totals 11 residues. CDR3 amino acids: CASRALWEQYF. CDR3 DNA: TGTGCCAGCAGGGCCCTCTGGGAGCAGTACTTC.

This clonotype was detected ten times or more. V usage is TRBV29-1 and J usage is TRBJ2-5; D call uncertain. Germline-derived CDR1 and CDR2 are SQVTM and ANQGSEA. V gave up 2 bases and J gave up 5 bases, with 3 bases separating them. The CDR3 totals 10 residues. CDR3 in DNA: TGCAGCGTTGAACGGGAGACCCAGTACTTC. Protein product: CSVERETQYF.

This clonotype appeared a few times. The V call is TRBV3-1, the J call TRBJ2-7; possible D gene TRBD1, 5 bases. This CDR3 is built from 13 residues. Per germline, CDR1 LGHDT and CDR2 YNNKEL (reference sequence). The V end lost 3 bases, the J end lost 6 bases, and 12 bases lay between the germline ends. The CDR3 protein is CASSQMTASEQYF. CDR3 sequence (DNA): TGTGCCAGCAGCCAGATGACAGCCTCCGAGCAGTACTTC.

This clonotype was found many times. This chain uses TRBV6-6 with TRBJ1-4, with 7 bases aligning to TRBD1. With 5 bases clipped from V and 3 bases from J, the junction kept 6 bases outside the gene matches. The CDR3 totals 15 residues. CDR1 is MNHNY and CDR2 is SVGAGI in the germline V gene (reference sequence). CDR3 sequence reads: CASSRDGTANEKLFF. CDR3 nucleotide sequence: TGTGCCAGCAGTCGAGACGGGACAGCTAATGAAAAACTGTTTTTT.

In this sample, this clonotype turned up many times. The chain is built from TRBV19 and TRBJ1-2; D is undetermined. Trimming pared 6 bases from V and 5 bases from J, leaving 13 bases between. In germline, CDR1 is LNHDA, CDR2 SQIVND (reference sequence). The CDR3 loop spans 13 amino acids. The CDR3 loop is CASRSGEIYGYTF. The CDR3 DNA is TGTGCCAGTAGGTCCGGTGAAATATATGGCTACACCTTC.

This clonotype has just a few counts. The rearrangement uses TRBV2 and TRBJ2-6, with D perhaps TRBD2 (5 bases). Trimming took off 7 bases at V and 0 bases at J, with 16 bases between the two ends. CDR1 and CDR2 from the germline V gene are SNHLY and FYNNEI. The CDR3 is made up of 17 amino acids. CDR3 sequence: CASKRHSKTSGANVLTF. The CDR3 DNA follows: TGTGCCAGCAAGCGGCACTCTAAAACCTCTGGGGCCAACGTCCTGACTTTC.

This clonotype was counted many times. The chain has TRBV19 and TRBJ2-2; no clear D gene. Germline CDR1 reads LNHDA; CDR2 reads SQIVND (reference sequence). This CDR3 is 14 amino acids long. The V and J ends lost 7 bases and 1 base respectively, with 10 bases between them. CDR3: CASIRTVNTGELFF. The CDR3 nucleotides are TGTGCCAGTATTAGGACGGTGAACACCGGGGAGCTGTTTTTT.

This clonotype was seen ten or more times. The chain couples TRBV5-1 to TRBJ1-4; 7 bases align to TRBD1. The germline V gene has CDR1 SGHRS and CDR2 YFSETQ. V gave up 4 bases and J gave up 6 bases; unmatched junction bases: 9. There are 15 residues in the CDR3. The CDR3 reads CASSRATGLDEKLFF. CDR3 sequence (DNA): TGCGCCAGCAGCCGGGCGACAGGGCTTGATGAAAAACTGTTTTTT.

This clonotype was seen a handful of times. The chain links TRBV28 to TRBJ1-6, with 11 bases aligning to TRBD1. Trimming took 8 bases from V and 3 from J; bases not matched to a gene: 6. Germline-derived CDR1 and CDR2 are MDHEN and SYDVKM. This CDR3 is built from 16 residues. CDR3 loop: CASLSGTGGYNSPLHF. The CDR3 bases are TGTGCCAGCCTAAGTGGGACAGGGGGCTATAATTCACCCCTCCACTTT.

Many counts were recorded for this clonotype. V and J are TRBV6-6 and TRBJ1-2; TRBD1 aligns across 7 bases. This CDR3 contains 13 residues. From germline, CDR1 is MNHNY and CDR2 SVGAGI (reference sequence). V dropped 3 bases and J dropped 3; count of bases not matched to a gene: 1. The CDR3 is CASSYTGDYGYTF. The DNA for the CDR3 is TGTGCCAGCAGTTATACAGGGGACTATGGCTACACCTTC.

This chain joins TRBV5-5 and TRBJ2-6; TRBD1 agrees at 7 bases. V trimming: 0 bases; J trimming: 4 bases; junction bases outside the gene matches: 10. Germline V gene sequence: CDR1 SGHKS, CDR2 YYEKEE (reference sequence). CDR3 size: 18 residues. The CDR3 coding sequence is TGTGCCAGCAGCTTGGTGGACAGGCCAAGCAGGGGGGCCAACGTCCTGACTTTC. This encodes CASSLVDRPSRGANVLTF.

In the case of this clonotype: A much more abundant neighbour one base away suggests this may be a read error. The chain carries TRBV20-1 and TRBJ1-5; maybe TRBD1 (6 bases). Per germline, CDR1 DFQATT and CDR2 SNEGSKA (reference sequence). The CDR3 is 14 amino acids. With 6 bases removed from V and 1 base from J, the gap between germline ends came to 13 bases. CDR3 sequence reads: CSAWTAWSNQPQHF. The CDR3 DNA is TGCAGTGCATGGACAGCGTGGAGCAATCAGCCCCAGCATTTT.

This clonotype was found many times. The chain links TRBV29-1 to TRBJ1-5; a weak D match, TRBD1 (5 bases). The length of the CDR3 is 15 residues. Trimming shortened V by 4 bases and J by 3 bases, and 16 bases separated the two germline ends. Germline V gene sequence: CDR1 SQVTM, CDR2 ANQGSEA. The CDR3 coding sequence is TGCAGCGTTGCCGTTGGGGGGGGTGTCAATCAGCCCCAGCATTTT. It encodes CSVAVGGGVNQPQHF.